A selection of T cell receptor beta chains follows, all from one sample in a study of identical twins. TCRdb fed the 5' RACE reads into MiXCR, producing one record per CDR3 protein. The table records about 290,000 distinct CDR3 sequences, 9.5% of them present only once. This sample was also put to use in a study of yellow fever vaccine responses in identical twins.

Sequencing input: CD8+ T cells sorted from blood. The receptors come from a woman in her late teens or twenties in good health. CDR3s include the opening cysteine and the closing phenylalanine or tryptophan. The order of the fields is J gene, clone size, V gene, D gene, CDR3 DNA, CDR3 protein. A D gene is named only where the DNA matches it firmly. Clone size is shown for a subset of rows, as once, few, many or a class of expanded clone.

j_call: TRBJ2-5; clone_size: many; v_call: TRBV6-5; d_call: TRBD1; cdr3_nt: TGTGCCAGCAGTTATTCCGGGACAGGGTGGGAGACCCAGTACTTC; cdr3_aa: CASSYSGTGWETQYF
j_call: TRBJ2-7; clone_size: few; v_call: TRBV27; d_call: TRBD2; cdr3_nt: TGTGCCAGCAGTTTGGGACTAGCCTTCTACGAGCAGTACTTC; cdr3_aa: CASSLGLAFYEQYF
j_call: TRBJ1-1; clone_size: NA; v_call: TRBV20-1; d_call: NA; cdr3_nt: TGCAGTGCTAGAGAAGCCCGAACAACTGAAGCTTTCTTT; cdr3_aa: CSAREARTTEAFF
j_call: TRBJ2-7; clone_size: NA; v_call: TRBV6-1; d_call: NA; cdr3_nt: TGTGCCAGCAGTACGACTCCTTCCTACGAGCAGTACTTC; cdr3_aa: CASSTTPSYEQYF
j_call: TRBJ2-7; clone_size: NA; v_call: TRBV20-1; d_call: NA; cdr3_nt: TGCAGTGCGACAACAGGGTCCGGGTACTTC; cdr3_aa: CSATTGSGYF
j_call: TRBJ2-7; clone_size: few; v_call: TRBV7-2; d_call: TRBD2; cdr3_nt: TGTGCCAGCAGCCCAGGGACTAGCGGTAGCGAGCAGTACTTC; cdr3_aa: CASSPGTSGSEQYF
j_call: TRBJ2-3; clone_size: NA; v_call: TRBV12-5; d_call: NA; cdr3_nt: TGTGCTAGTGGTTTACATCCGTCGATAGATACGCAGTATTTT; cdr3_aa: CASGLHPSIDTQYF
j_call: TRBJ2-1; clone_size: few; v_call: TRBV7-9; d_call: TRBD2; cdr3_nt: TGTGCCAGCAGCCCCTCTCCGGGACTAGCGGGAGAGCAGTTCTTC; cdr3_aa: CASSPSPGLAGEQFF
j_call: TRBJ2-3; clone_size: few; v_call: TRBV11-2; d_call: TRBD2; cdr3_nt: TGTGCCAGCAGCTCCACCGGGACTAGCGCGACCCTGGGCACAGATACGCAGTATTTT; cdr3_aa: CASSSTGTSATLGTDTQYF
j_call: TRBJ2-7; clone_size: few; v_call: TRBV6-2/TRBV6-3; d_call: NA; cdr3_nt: TGTGCCAGCAGCACAGCGGACTGGGCCTACGAGCAGTACTTC; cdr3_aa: CASSTADWAYEQYF
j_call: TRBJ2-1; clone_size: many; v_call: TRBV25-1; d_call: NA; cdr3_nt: TGTGCCAGCAGTGTGCGTCAGGAAAACTACAATGAGCAGTTCTTC; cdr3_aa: CASSVRQENYNEQFF
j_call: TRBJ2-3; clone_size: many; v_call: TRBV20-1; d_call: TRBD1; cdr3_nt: TGCAGTGCTTCAACTCCGGGACAGGGGGATTATTGGTGGGAACTCGATACGCAGTATTTT; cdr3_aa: CSASTPGQGDYWWELDTQYF
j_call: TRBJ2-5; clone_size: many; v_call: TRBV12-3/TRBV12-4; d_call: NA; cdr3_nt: TGTGCCAGCAGTTTTACCGGGTTCGTAGGAGAAGAGACCCAGTACTTC; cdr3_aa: CASSFTGFVGEETQYF
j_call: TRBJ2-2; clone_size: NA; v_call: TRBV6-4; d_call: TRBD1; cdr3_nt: TGTGCCAGCAGTCCTACGGGACAGCGAAACACCGGGGAGCTGTTTTTT; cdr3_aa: CASSPTGQRNTGELFF
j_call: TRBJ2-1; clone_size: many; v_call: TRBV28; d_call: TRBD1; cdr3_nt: TGTGCCAGCAGTTCCTACAGGGGCTCATCAAACTACAATGAGCAGTTCTTC; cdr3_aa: CASSSYRGSSNYNEQFF
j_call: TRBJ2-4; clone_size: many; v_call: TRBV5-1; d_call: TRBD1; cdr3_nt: TGCGCCAGCAGCTTGCGGACAGGGTTAGCCAAAAACATTCAGTACTTC; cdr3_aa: CASSLRTGLAKNIQYF
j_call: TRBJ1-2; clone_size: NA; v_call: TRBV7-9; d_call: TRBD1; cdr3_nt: TGTGCCAGCAGCCCCACCCCACAGGGGGCAAGGGAAGGCTACACCTTC; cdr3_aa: CASSPTPQGAREGYTF